This T cell receptor beta chain was identified in a study of T cells after yellow fever vaccination. About this clonotype itself: Its antigen is currently unknown.

This CDR3 spans 15 amino acids. The V end lost 2 bases, the J end lost 5 bases, and 15 bases lay between the germline ends. Germline CDR1 MGHRA, CDR2 YSYEKL. Findings of the study overall: At less than 97% for CD4 and 70% to 90% for CD8, most primary-vaccination clones showed up again after the booster. FACS-sorted repertoires could harbor abundant contaminating bulk-population clonotypes. A weaker secondary response peaked on day 5, the primary on day 15.

5'RACE template switching generated TCR cDNA, adding a universal primer site and UMIs. TCRdb re-called the 5' RACE reads through MiXCR, storing one row per CDR3 protein. Of hundreds of thousands of distinct CDR3 sequences in the sample, approximately 18% were seen once. The sequence was obtained from a young man who received the YFV17D yellow fever vaccine. This chain links TRBV4-1 with TRBJ2-5; D possibly matches TRBD1 or TRBD2 (5 bases each). The input for sequencing was PBMCs, taken before the yellow fever booster vaccination. CDR3 amino acids: CASSQRDARGETQYF. In nucleotides, the CDR3 is TGCGCCAGCAGCCAACGGGACGCCAGAGGGGAGACCCAGTACTTC.